Listed below are T cell receptor beta chains from one sample, sequenced in a study of response to subunit inactivated influenza vaccine. TCRdb ran MiXCR on the RT-PCR reads and lists one entry per CDR3 protein. The table has hundreds of thousands of distinct CDR3 sequences, around 10% seen once. This sample was shared with a second study, whose subject was T cells expressing NK-cell markers.

Here the sequenced sample was PBMCs from blood, taken on the day of vaccination. These receptors came from a middle-aged man who received an inactivated influenza vaccine. The CDR3 runs from the conserved cysteine through the conserved F or W. D genes are given only for firm matches. The size of a clone is reported for some rows only, either as once, few or many, or as a class for expanded clones.

cdr3_nt	cdr3_aa	v_call	d_call	clone_size	j_call
TGCAGCGCGGGGGCGCCCTACACCGGGGAGCTGTTTTTT	CSAGAPYTGELFF	TRBV29-1	NA	many	TRBJ2-2
TGCAGTGCTAGTCAGGGGGTCGCGAATGAGCAGTTCTTC	CSASQGVANEQFF	TRBV20-1	TRBD1	NA	TRBJ2-1
TGTGCCAGCTCACCACCGGGAGGAAGAGAGACCCAGTACTTC	CASSPPGGRETQYF	TRBV18	NA	many	TRBJ2-5
TGTGCCAGCAGCTTACCAGGGGCCGAGCAGTACTTC	CASSLPGAEQYF	TRBV7-9	NA	NA	TRBJ2-7
TGTGCCAGCGGCGGGATTATCGAGCAGTACTTC	CASGGIIEQYF	TRBV12-3/TRBV12-4	NA	NA	TRBJ2-7
TGTGCCAGCAGCGACGAGGGGGGATCGGGCGATGAGCAGTTCTTC	CASSDEGGSGDEQFF	TRBV9	NA	NA	TRBJ2-1
TGTGCCATCAGTTCCGGGACCCAACTTGATTTT	CAISSGTQLDF	TRBV10-3	NA	NA	TRBJ1-5
TGTGCCAGCAGCCCCCGTGCGGAGGAACTGTACGAGCAGTACTTC	CASSPRAEELYEQYF	TRBV9	NA	few	TRBJ2-7
TGTGCCAGCAGTTACGGTATCGGAGGCCAAGAGACCCAGTACTTC	CASSYGIGGQETQYF	TRBV6-5	NA	few	TRBJ2-5
TGTGCCAGCAGCCTGAGTTGGTCACCCCTCCACTTT	CASSLSWSPLHF	TRBV3-1	NA	NA	TRBJ1-6
TGTGCCATCAGTGATCCCGGGTTGGCGTACGAGCAGTACTTC	CAISDPGLAYEQYF	TRBV10-3	NA	NA	TRBJ2-7
TGTGCTAGTGGTTTGGTACTCGGGCAGGGAGGAACTGAAGCTTTCTTT	CASGLVLGQGGTEAFF	TRBV12-5	NA	few	TRBJ1-1
TGTGCCAGCAGCTTGGTTTGGGCGAACTCTGGAAACACCATATATTTT	CASSLVWANSGNTIYF	TRBV5-8	NA	NA	TRBJ1-3
TGTGCCAGCAGTTTCGTTAGAGATACGCAGTATTTT	CASSFVRDTQYF	TRBV12-3/TRBV12-4	NA	NA	TRBJ2-3
TGTGCCAGCAGTATCAGGGTTGGGGAGCTGTTTTTT	CASSIRVGELFF	TRBV6-2/TRBV6-3	NA	few	TRBJ2-2
TGTGCCAGCAGCCAAGATCGGTGGGAGGGCTCCTACGAGCAGTACTTC	CASSQDRWEGSYEQYF	TRBV4-2	TRBD2	many	TRBJ2-7
TGCAGTGCTAGAGTATCTGGGTGGACTGAAGCTTTCTTT	CSARVSGWTEAFF	TRBV20-1	NA	NA	TRBJ1-1
TGTGCCACCAAGGGGGCGCGCGACACCGGGGAGCTGTTTTTT	CATKGARDTGELFF	TRBV24-1	TRBD1	few	TRBJ2-2
TGTGCCAGCAGCTTAGTCGACATGACAGATACGCAGTATTTT	CASSLVDMTDTQYF	TRBV7-9	NA	many	TRBJ2-3
TGTGCCAGCAGTGTACCGGGGTCCTACGAGCAGTACTTC	CASSVPGSYEQYF	TRBV25-1	NA	NA	TRBJ2-7
TGTGCCGGCTTATTAGCGGGAGAAAATTTGAATGAGCAGTTCTTC	CAGLLAGENLNEQFF	TRBV7-9	TRBD2	few	TRBJ2-1
TGTGCCAGCAGTTTAGCACTAGCGGGAGGGCCAGGGGAACAAGAGACCCAGTACTTC	CASSLALAGGPGEQETQYF	TRBV12-3/TRBV12-4	TRBD2	NA	TRBJ2-5
TGCAGTGCTAGAGGAGTAGCGGGGACCGGGGAGCTGTTTTTT	CSARGVAGTGELFF	TRBV20-1	TRBD2	many	TRBJ2-2
TGCAGTGCTAGAGGACCACTCGTAGCGGCTCAGTACTTC	CSARGPLVAAQYF	TRBV20-1	NA	NA	TRBJ2-7
TGTGCCAGCAGCTTACGGGACACCTACAATGAGCAGTTCTTC	CASSLRDTYNEQFF	TRBV7-2	NA	many	TRBJ2-1
TGTGCCAGCAGCCCAAGGACTAGTACCGGGGAGCTGTTTTTT	CASSPRTSTGELFF	TRBV14	TRBD2	few	TRBJ2-2
TGCAGTGCCGGACTAGCGGGAGGCACCGGGGAGCTGTTTTTT	CSAGLAGGTGELFF	TRBV29-1	TRBD2	many	TRBJ2-2
TGTGCCAGCCCCTCCGCAGGGGGTAATGAGCAGTTCTTC	CASPSAGGNEQFF	TRBV2	TRBD1	NA	TRBJ2-1
TGCAGTGCTACTTTTTCCTCCTACGAGCAGTACTTC	CSATFSSYEQYF	TRBV20-1	NA	few	TRBJ2-7
TGTGCCAGCAGCTCCGGGGGGGCCGATAATGAGCAGTTCTTC	CASSSGGADNEQFF	TRBV7-2	TRBD2	few	TRBJ2-1
TGTGCCAGCAGCTTAGGGGTGGCCCAGTACTTC	CASSLGVAQYF	TRBV7-2	NA	few	TRBJ2-5
TGCGCCAGCAGTGAGGCAACAGGGATCGACGAGCAGTACTTC	CASSEATGIDEQYF	TRBV10-1	NA	NA	TRBJ2-7